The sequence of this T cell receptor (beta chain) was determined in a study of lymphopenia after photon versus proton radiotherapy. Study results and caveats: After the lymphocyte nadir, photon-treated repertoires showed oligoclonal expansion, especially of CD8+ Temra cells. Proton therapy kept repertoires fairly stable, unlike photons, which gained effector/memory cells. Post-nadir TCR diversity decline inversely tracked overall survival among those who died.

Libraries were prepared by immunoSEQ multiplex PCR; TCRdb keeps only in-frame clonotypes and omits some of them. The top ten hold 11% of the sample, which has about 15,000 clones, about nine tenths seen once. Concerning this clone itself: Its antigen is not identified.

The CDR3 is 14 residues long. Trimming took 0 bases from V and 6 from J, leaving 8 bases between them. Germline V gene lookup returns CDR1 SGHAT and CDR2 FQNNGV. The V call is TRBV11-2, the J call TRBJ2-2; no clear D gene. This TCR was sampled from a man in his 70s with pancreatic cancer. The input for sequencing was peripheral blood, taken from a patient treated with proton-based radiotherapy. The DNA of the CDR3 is TGTGCCAGCAGCTTAGAAATGGGCTCCGGGGAGCTGTTTTTT. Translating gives CASSLEMGSGELFF.